This passage covers 18 T cell receptor beta chains from one sample sequenced in a study of blood T cells in healthy people across ages (dated by TCRdb to the mid-2010s). Library preparation was by 5' RACE. The run used an Illumina HiSeq 2500. A second 7 to 11 cycle PCR used a sample-barcoded 5' primer and a J-beta primer mix. The raw public reads went through TCRdb reprocessing: fastp at Q25, MiXCR clone calling, in-frame beta chains kept. Each CDR3 protein appears once, grouped with its most common genes and DNA. In this sample the table shows around 800,000 distinct CDR3 sequences, under 30% of which occur a single time. Under 3% of the sample belongs to the ten largest clones. This same sample was also taken into another study, of T cells of mothers and their children.

Sequencing used blood. These receptor sequences come from a boy younger than 18 in good health.

The chain is built from TRBV28 and TRBJ2-1; a weak D match, TRBD1 (5 bases). The germline V gene has CDR1 MDHEN and CDR2 SYDVKM. Trimming shortened V by 3 bases and J by 5 bases, and 17 bases separated the two germline ends. The CDR3 totals 16 residues. CDR3 nucleotides: TGTGCCAGCAGTTTTACCCAGGGCAATCTCGACAATGAGCAGTTCTTC. This encodes CASSFTQGNLDNEQFF.

The rearrangement links TRBV6-5 to TRBJ2-2, with TRBD1 matching over 9 bases. Germline V CDR1 and CDR2: MNHEY, SVGAGI. After removal of 1 base from V and 8 bases from J, the junction contained 8 bases not matched to a gene. The CDR3 contains 16 residues. CDR3 sequence: CASSYLLTGGKGELFF. CDR3 DNA sequence: TGTGCCAGCAGTTACTTACTAACAGGGGGCAAGGGGGAGCTGTTTTTT.

This chain links TRBV12-3 or TRBV12-4 with TRBJ2-4; 10 bases map to TRBD1. V was clipped by 4 bases and J by 12 bases; unmatched bases: 15. The CDR3 has 16 amino acids. Here the CDR3 reads CASSSYFGQGVGGQYF. DNA for the CDR3: TGTGCCAGCAGTTCTTACTTCGGACAGGGGGTCGGAGGTCAGTACTTC.

This clonotype was seen a handful of times. The rearrangement uses TRBV5-5 and TRBJ2-2; D not certain. In germline, CDR1 is SGHKS, CDR2 YYEKEE (reference sequence). The V and J ends lost 4 bases and 6 bases respectively, with 13 bases between them. The CDR3 runs 14 residues. This CDR3 is CASSVSGPAGELFF. CDR3 nucleotides: TGTGCCAGCAGCGTATCAGGTCCCGCCGGGGAGCTGTTTTTT.

There are many counts of this clonotype. The rearrangement uses TRBV7-9 and TRBJ2-7; the match to TRBD1 covers 9 bases. The CDR3 sequence is 13 residues long. Germline loops: CDR1 SEHNR, CDR2 FQNEAQ (reference sequence). J lost 4 bases, V lost 6 bases, and 4 bases had no gene match. The CDR3 reads CASSLQGAYEQYF. The CDR3 DNA is TGTGCCAGCAGTTTACAGGGGGCTTACGAGCAGTACTTC. The full variable domain, rest sourced from reference TRBV7-9 and TRBJ2-7, is DTGVSQNPRHKITKRGQNVTFRCDPISEHNRLYWYRQTLGQGPEFLTYFQNEAQLEKSRLLSDRFSAERPKGSFSTLEIQRTEQGDSAMYLCASSLQGAYEQYFGPGTRLTVT.

As for this clonotype: A junction end diverges from the germline sequence, so it may reflect a read error. This chain links TRBV9 with TRBJ2-5; TRBD1 aligns across 7 bases. The CDR3 extends over 14 amino acids. Germline CDR1 SGDLS, CDR2 YYNGEE. In nucleotides, the CDR3 is TGTGCCAGCAGCGTAGCTACGGGGCAGGGGGTAAAGTTCTTC. Translation: CASSVATGQGVKFF.

This clonotype has only a few counts. The rearrangement uses TRBV20-1 and TRBJ1-4; 7 nucleotides match TRBD1. CDR1 DFQATT and CDR2 SNEGSKA come from the germline V gene (reference sequence). This CDR3 has 16 residues. V was pared by 3 bases and J by 8 bases, with 15 bases of the junction left unmatched. The CDR3 sequence: CSASSGQFDEEEKLFF. CDR3 sequence (DNA): TGCAGTGCTAGCTCGGGACAGTTTGACGAAGAAGAAAAACTGTTTTTT.

This clonotype was picked up a small number of times. The rearrangement uses TRBV6-5 and TRBJ1-1; D gene uncertain. V was trimmed by 0 bases and J by 1 base, leaving 9 bases between them. CDR3 size: 15 residues. Germline V gene data show CDR1 as MNHEY and CDR2 as SVGAGI. For the CDR3, the DNA is TGTGCCAGCAGTTACTCGAAGTGGCCGAACACTGAAGCTTTCTTT. Its translation is CASSYSKWPNTEAFF.

The V call is TRBV19, the J call TRBJ2-5; no clear D gene. CDR1 is LNHDA and CDR2 is SQIVND in the germline V gene (reference sequence). This CDR3 region has 11 residues. V gave up 6 bases and J gave up 7 bases, with 9 bases separating them. The chain's CDR3 is CASRDGWTQYF. The CDR3 coding sequence is TGTGCCAGTAGAGATGGCTGGACCCAGTACTTC.

The chain recombines TRBV2 with TRBJ2-7; perhaps TRBD1 as D (6 bases). V was trimmed by 7 bases and J by 1 base, leaving 14 bases between them. Germline lookup yields CDR1 SNHLY and CDR2 FYNNEI. This CDR3 comprises 14 residues. The DNA for the CDR3 is TGTGCCAGCACAACACGGACAGAGTCCTACGAGCAGTACTTC. Translated, it gives CASTTRTESYEQYF.

This clonotype was seen a handful of times. The chain employs TRBV10-3 and TRBJ1-6; the D gene is possibly TRBD1 (6 bases). V gave up 6 bases and J gave up 7 bases, with 16 bases separating them. The germline V gene encodes CDR1 ENHRY and CDR2 SYGVKD. The CDR3 contains 15 residues. DNA of the CDR3: TGTGCCATCAGACAGGGAGGTGGTTGGAATTCACCCCTCCACTTT. Amino acids: CAIRQGGGWNSPLHF.

This chain links TRBV4-2 with TRBJ2-4, with a weak D call TRBD2 (6 bases). This CDR3 has 16 amino acids. CDR1 and CDR2 from the germline V gene are LGHNA and YNFKEQ. The V gene lost 3 bases and the J gene lost 2 bases, with 14 bases spanning the gap. This chain's CDR3 is CASSQGLSDSKNIQYF. The DNA for the CDR3 is TGTGCCAGCAGCCAGGGACTTAGCGATTCCAAAAACATTCAGTACTTC.

This clonotype has only a few counts. The rearrangement links TRBV28 to TRBJ1-2, with D perhaps matching TRBD1 (5 bases). In germline, CDR1 is MDHEN, CDR2 SYDVKM. The CDR3 runs to 12 residues. Trimming removed 6 bases from V and 8 bases from J, with 13 bases in between. CDR3 region: CASSGDPQGYTF. In DNA form, the CDR3 reads TGTGCCAGCAGCGGGGACCCTCAGGGCTACACCTTC.

The table lists this clonotype with a few counts. V gene TRBV12-3 or TRBV12-4 combines with J gene TRBJ1-3; D may be TRBD1 (5 bases). Trimming left V 3 bases short and J 4 bases short, with 22 bases between. The length of the CDR3 is 18 residues. CDR3 DNA sequence: TGTGCCAGCAGTTTTCTTGTTAGGGGCCGCAAGTCCGGAAACACCATATATTTT. It specifies CASSFLVRGRKSGNTIYF.

This clonotype was seen a few times. The chain couples TRBV6-5 to TRBJ1-1, with D perhaps matching TRBD1 (5 bases). The CDR3 runs 14 residues. Germline loops: CDR1 MNHEY, CDR2 SVGAGI. Trimming removed 0 bases at V and 10 bases at J, with 15 bases between. This CDR3 is CASSYSTLPGGAFF. DNA of the CDR3: TGTGCCAGCAGTTACTCAACCCTCCCGGGGGGAGCTTTCTTT.

The rearrangement joins TRBV24-1 to TRBJ2-1; 8 nucleotides line up with TRBD2. V lost 9 bases to trimming and J lost 5 bases; unmatched junction nucleotides: 11. CDR3 length: 15 amino acids. In germline, CDR1 is KGHDR, CDR2 SFDVKD. The CDR3 DNA sequence: TGTGCCACCGCCGGTCCGGGGGGGGCAGACAATGAGCAGTTCTTC. Translating it yields CATAGPGGADNEQFF.

This chain uses TRBV2 with TRBJ2-5; TRBD2 matches 15 bases. CDR1 is SNHLY, CDR2 FYNNEI, per germline. V gave up 6 bases and J gave up 5 bases; unmatched junction bases: 13. This CDR3 contains 18 residues. The CDR3 sequence is CASRGTSGGIKSGETQYF. DNA for the CDR3: TGTGCCAGCAGAGGGACTAGCGGGGGGATCAAATCGGGGGAGACCCAGTACTTC.

Of note for this clonotype: The junction departs from the called germline gene at one end, perhaps through a read error. This chain uses TRBV12-5 with TRBJ2-7; either TRBD1 or TRBD2 may supply D (5 bases each). In germline, CDR1 is LGHNT, CDR2 FRNRAP. The CDR3 consists of 16 residues. CDR3 nucleotide sequence: TGTGCTAGTGGTTTGGTACTTTTCCAGGGACGGCACGAGCTGTACTTC. Translation: CASGLVLFQGRHELYF.